This T cell receptor beta chain was captured by sequencing in a study of T cells in localized non-small cell lung cancer. Study-wide findings and caveats: Across samples, adjacent lung featured a median approximately 56 of the top 100 tumor clones. Uninvolved neighboring lung showed the greatest T cell clonality, exceeding tumor. Heterogeneity within the tumor remains possible, as just one region underwent sequencing. Elevated circulating T cell density in blood was associated with longer overall survival.

This table comes from immunoSEQ multiplex PCR, and its TCRdb copy is limited to in-frame clones, with some not included. Seen here are roughly 3,000 clones, about 24% observed once, and the top ten hold roughly a fifth. This CDR3 has 12 amino acids. Germline V gene lookup returns CDR1 MNHGY and CDR2 SAAAGT. V lost 6 bases to trimming and J lost 15 bases, with 18 bases between them. This clone was counted between two and nine times. Its antigen is unidentified. The chain uses TRBV6-8 and TRBJ2-1; D possibly matches TRBD1 or TRBD2 (5 bases each). The starting material was lung tumor tissue, obtained before any cancer treatment. The source is a man between 40 and 70 years old with stage I lung adenocarcinoma. The CDR3 sequence is CASSNIGTRLFF. The CDR3 nucleotides are TGTGCCAGCAGCAACATCGGGACGAGGCTGTTCTTC.